A selection of T cell receptor beta chains follows, all from one sample in a study of T cell repertoires in cytomegalovirus infection. TCRdb passed the reads through MiXCR, listing each CDR3 protein once. The table includes under 200,000 distinct CDR3 sequences, approximately 9.6% detected once. Input material: PBMCs. Source of these receptors: a human donor in good health (CMV status not recorded). Some clones in this sample may be carry-over from other donors' samples. The CDR3 runs from the conserved cysteine through the conserved F or W. A D gene is named only where the DNA matches it firmly. Clone size is not always given. Where it is, it says once, few, many or a class for expanded clones.

j_call,d_call,clone_size,v_call,cdr3_aa,cdr3_nt
TRBJ2-3,TRBD2,many,TRBV29-1,CSVESSGGDTQYF,TGCAGCGTTGAATCGTCGGGAGGGGATACGCAGTATTTT
TRBJ2-6,.,.,TRBV7-3,CASSLLFGANVLTF,TGTGCCAGCAGCTTACTTTTTGGGGCCAACGTCCTGACTTTC
TRBJ2-5,.,.,TRBV5-6,CASSLTVRQETQYF,TGTGCCAGCAGCTTGACGGTCCGGCAAGAGACCCAGTACTTC
TRBJ2-5,.,many,TRBV7-9,CASSFGQYQETQYF,TGTGCCAGCAGCTTTGGACAGTACCAAGAGACCCAGTACTTC
TRBJ2-5,.,.,TRBV11-2,CASSLGSRETQYF,TGTGCCAGCAGCTTAGGGTCCCGGGAGACCCAGTACTTC
TRBJ1-6,.,few,TRBV3-1,CASSPHVRTPLHF,TGTGCCAGCAGCCCTCACGTGAGAACACCCCTCCACTTT
TRBJ1-1,.,many,TRBV7-9,CASSLDWAKNTEAFF,TGTGCCAGCAGCTTAGATTGGGCTAAAAACACTGAAGCTTTCTTT
TRBJ2-2,.,many,TRBV7-2,CASSSSSATGELFF,TGTGCCAGCAGCTCCTCTAGCGCTACCGGGGAGCTGTTTTTT
TRBJ1-5,.,many,TRBV19,CATRSGGGQQPQHF,TGTGCCACCCGATCAGGAGGGGGGCAGCAGCCCCAGCATTTT
TRBJ1-1,.,many,TRBV14,CASSPLLNTEAFF,TGTGCCAGCAGCCCCCTATTGAACACTGAAGCTTTCTTT
TRBJ1-3,.,few,TRBV7-9,CASTPRVRTDF,TGTGCCAGCACCCCGAGGGTTAGAACTGATTTT
TRBJ1-1,TRBD1,many,TRBV7-9,CASRVTSTGASTEAFF,TGTGCCAGCAGGGTTACCTCGACAGGGGCCAGCACTGAAGCTTTCTTT
TRBJ2-1,.,many,TRBV7-8,CASSLVFPRTDHNEQFF,TGTGCCAGCAGCTTAGTTTTTCCCCGGACAGATCACAATGAGCAGTTCTTC
TRBJ1-2,.,many,TRBV11-2,CASSLNDFYGYTF,TGTGCCAGCAGCTTAAATGATTTCTATGGCTACACCTTC
TRBJ1-1,.,few,TRBV30,CAWSSSLKTEAFF,TGTGCCTGGAGTTCCAGTCTCAAGACTGAAGCTTTCTTT
TRBJ1-5,.,few,TRBV19,CASRLNRGNQPQHF,TGTGCCAGTAGACTTAATCGTGGCAATCAGCCCCAGCATTTT
TRBJ2-7,TRBD2,many,TRBV11-3,CASSLDEETSGYYEQYF,TGTGCCAGCAGCTTAGATGAGGAGACTAGCGGGTACTACGAGCAGTACTTC
TRBJ2-7,TRBD1,many,TRBV7-2,CASSRPGTGGNEQYF,TGTGCCAGCAGCCGACCCGGGACAGGGGGAAACGAGCAGTACTTC
TRBJ1-2,TRBD1,many,TRBV28,CAIRPPDRVDYGYTF,TGTGCCATCAGACCTCCGGACAGGGTTGACTATGGCTACACCTTC
TRBJ2-7,.,.,TRBV6-8,CASSYSQGQGKRPSYEQYF,TGTGCCAGCAGTTACTCCCAGGGCCAGGGGAAACGACCCTCCTACGAGCAGTACTTC
TRBJ2-7,.,.,TRBV6-2/TRBV6-3,CASSYSAIQYF,TGTGCCAGCAGTTATTCGGCCATACAGTACTTC
TRBJ2-7,.,many,TRBV7-2,CASSLVDRQEQYF,TGTGCCAGCAGCTTAGTCGACCGCCAGGAGCAGTACTTC
TRBJ1-1,TRBD1,many,TRBV19,CASRRDRGRSTEAFF,TGTGCCAGTAGGCGGGACAGGGGAAGGTCCACTGAAGCTTTCTTT
TRBJ2-5,.,many,TRBV20-1,CSARRQRFGETQYF,TGCAGTGCTAGAAGGCAGAGGTTTGGAGAGACCCAGTACTTC
TRBJ2-1,TRBD2,.,TRBV7-8,CASSISASSGSYEQFF,TGTGCCAGCAGCATTAGCGCGTCTAGCGGGAGCTATGAGCAGTTCTTC
TRBJ2-3,.,many,TRBV7-8,CASSLVGVGRTDTQYF,TGTGCCAGCAGCTTAGTTGGGGTAGGGCGCACAGATACGCAGTATTTT
TRBJ1-4,TRBD1,few,TRBV2,CASKEIQGDEKLFF,TGTGCCAGCAAAGAGATACAGGGGGATGAAAAACTGTTTTTT
TRBJ2-7,TRBD2,.,TRBV20-1,CSARVRFEAGVSYEQYF,TGCAGTGCTAGAGTTAGGTTCGAAGCGGGAGTCTCCTACGAGCAGTACTTC
TRBJ2-1,TRBD1,few,TRBV18,CASSPGKGTGAGNEQFF,TGTGCCAGCTCACCCGGAAAGGGGACAGGGGCCGGCAATGAGCAGTTCTTC
TRBJ1-3,.,many,TRBV20-1,CSASGHYSGNTIYF,TGCAGTGCTAGCGGACATTACTCTGGAAACACCATATATTTT
TRBJ2-7,TRBD2,many,TRBV7-2,CASSLRDYEPYEQYF,TGTGCCAGCAGCTTACGGGACTATGAACCCTACGAGCAGTACTTC
TRBJ2-2,.,many,TRBV15,CATSRVLIPGNTGELFF,TGTGCCACCAGCAGAGTTCTCATACCAGGGAACACCGGGGAGCTGTTTTTT
TRBJ2-3,TRBD2,many,TRBV5-6,CASSLDSGTGTDTQYF,TGTGCCAGCAGCTTGGATAGCGGGACGGGCACAGATACGCAGTATTTT
TRBJ1-1,.,few,TRBV7-2,CASSLVISNTEAFF,TGTGCCAGCAGCTTAGTCATTTCTAACACTGAAGCTTTCTTT
TRBJ2-7,.,.,TRBV28,CASIRAGDYEQYF,TGTGCCAGCATACGGGCAGGGGACTACGAGCAGTACTTC
TRBJ1-2,TRBD1,few,TRBV20-1,CSARSTGGNGYGYTF,TGCAGTGCTAGGTCGACAGGGGGCAATGGCTATGGCTACACCTTC
TRBJ1-3,TRBD1,.,TRBV12-3/TRBV12-4,CASRLTGAGNTIYF,TGTGCCAGCAGGCTGACAGGGGCTGGAAACACCATATATTTT
TRBJ1-1,TRBD1,.,TRBV28,CASSEYRGAMNTEAFF,TGTGCCAGCAGTGAATACAGGGGAGCCATGAACACTGAAGCTTTCTTT
TRBJ2-1,.,many,TRBV7-2,CASSLWARAGRDNEQFF,TGTGCCAGCAGCCTGTGGGCTCGGGCCGGTAGGGACAATGAGCAGTTCTTC
TRBJ2-2,.,many,TRBV6-2/TRBV6-3,CASSYRGTGELFF,TGTGCCAGCAGTTACCGGGGTACCGGGGAGCTGTTTTTT
TRBJ2-2,.,.,TRBV5-5,CASSLGPAPNTGELFF,TGTGCCAGCAGCTTGGGTCCAGCGCCGAACACCGGGGAGCTGTTTTTT
TRBJ1-2,.,few,TRBV5-1,CASSPGAGYTF,TGCGCCAGCAGCCCGGGTGCAGGCTACACCTTC
TRBJ2-5,.,many,TRBV7-2,CASSSPPSRGKETQYF,TGTGCCAGCAGCTCGCCCCCGAGCCGGGGGAAAGAGACCCAGTACTTC
TRBJ2-3,.,few,TRBV6-5,CASRRAPSQDTQYF,TGTGCCAGCAGAAGGGCCCCGTCTCAAGATACGCAGTATTTT
TRBJ2-7,TRBD2,many,TRBV2,CASRVNHNLADYEQYF,TGTGCCAGCAGGGTAAATCACAACCTAGCGGACTACGAGCAGTACTTC
TRBJ1-1,TRBD1,many,TRBV7-2,CASSLSPGTANTEAFF,TGTGCCAGCAGCTTATCCCCCGGGACAGCGAACACTGAAGCTTTCTTT
TRBJ2-2,.,.,TRBV5-1,CASSLEPREGGELFF,TGCGCCAGCAGCTTGGAGCCAAGAGAGGGCGGGGAGCTGTTTTTT
TRBJ2-7,.,many,TRBV7-2,CASSLPGGYEQYF,TGTGCCAGCAGCTTGCCAGGGGGGTACGAGCAGTACTTC
TRBJ1-1,TRBD1,.,TRBV28,CASSETGVVNTEAFF,TGTGCCAGCAGTGAGACAGGGGTGGTGAACACTGAAGCTTTCTTT
TRBJ2-5,TRBD2,.,TRBV28,CASSLAGGMETQYF,TGTGCCAGCAGTCTAGCGGGGGGCATGGAGACCCAGTACTTC
TRBJ2-1,TRBD2,many,TRBV2,CASRRAGGTSGRRYDNEQFF,TGTGCCAGCAGGAGAGCAGGGGGGACTAGCGGGAGAAGGTACGACAATGAGCAGTTCTTC